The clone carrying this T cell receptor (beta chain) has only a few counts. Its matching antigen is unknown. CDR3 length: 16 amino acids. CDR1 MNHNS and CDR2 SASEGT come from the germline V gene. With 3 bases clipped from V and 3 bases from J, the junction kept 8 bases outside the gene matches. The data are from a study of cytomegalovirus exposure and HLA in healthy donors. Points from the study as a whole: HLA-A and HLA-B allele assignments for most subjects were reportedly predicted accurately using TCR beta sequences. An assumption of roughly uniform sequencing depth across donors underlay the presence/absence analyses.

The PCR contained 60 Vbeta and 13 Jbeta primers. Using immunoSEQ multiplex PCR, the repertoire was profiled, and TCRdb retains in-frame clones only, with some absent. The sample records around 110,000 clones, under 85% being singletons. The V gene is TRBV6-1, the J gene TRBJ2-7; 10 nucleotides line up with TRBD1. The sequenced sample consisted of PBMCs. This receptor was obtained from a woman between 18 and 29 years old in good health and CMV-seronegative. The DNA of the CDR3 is TGTGCCAGCAGTGACGCAAAGGGACAGGGGTTCTACGAGCAGTACTTC. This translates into CASSDAKGQGFYEQYF.